The rows below give T cell receptor beta chains drawn from one sample of a study of T cell repertoires in cytomegalovirus infection. MiXCR, applied by TCRdb to the reads, yields one record per CDR3 protein. The sample lists some 270,000 distinct CDR3 sequences, approximately 15% occurring once. Input material: CD8+ T cells from PBMCs. The source of these receptors is a human donor in good health (CMV status not recorded). Some clones in this sample may be carry-over from other donors' samples. Both conserved end residues are trimmed from each CDR3. The listing skips clone size in some rows; elsewhere it reads once, few, many or a size class.

ASSLLAGTYNEQF	many	TRBJ2-1	TRBV6-2/TRBV6-3
ASSPSWGGPTDTQY	few	TRBJ2-3	TRBV18
ASSGEVTYEQY	few	TRBJ2-7	TRBV5-6
ASSYSTLGLAAYEQY	many	TRBJ2-7	TRBV6-2/TRBV6-3
ASTPQQGSTDTQY	.	TRBJ2-3	TRBV6-5
SVRDGIGEQY	.	TRBJ2-7	TRBV29-1
AISELRDDNEQF	.	TRBJ2-1	TRBV10-3
SARDPRFSYNEQF	few	TRBJ2-1	TRBV20-1
ASSLGTGAAYGYT	many	TRBJ1-2	TRBV7-9
ASSLGQGAYYGYT	.	TRBJ1-2	TRBV11-2
ASSLYRGPQETQY	many	TRBJ2-5	TRBV27
ASSRGTDSYEQY	few	TRBJ2-7	TRBV5-4
ASSATSGPYNEQF	.	TRBJ2-1	TRBV9
ASSVSGLAATGELF	once	TRBJ2-2	TRBV9
ASSMGQGGTYEQY	.	TRBJ2-7	TRBV5-4
ASSPNRDRGSLYGYT	.	TRBJ1-2	TRBV7-3
ASSEGFEQF	.	TRBJ2-1	TRBV14
ASSEGLAGGPSSYNEQL	.	TRBJ2-1	TRBV2
ASSFRGREYQETQY	many	TRBJ2-5	TRBV7-3
SASHRGPSNQPQH	.	TRBJ1-5	TRBV20-1
ASSLAGEQF	many	TRBJ2-1	TRBV5-6
ASSPTGASYGYT	many	TRBJ1-2	TRBV7-6
SARDEVSGELF	.	TRBJ2-2	TRBV20-1
SARDRNSPRRETQY	few	TRBJ2-5	TRBV20-1
ASSSHRTSVVNQPQH	many	TRBJ1-5	TRBV6-5
ASSPTTGGLSYEQY	many	TRBJ2-7	TRBV7-2
SASTGQSSNQPQH	few	TRBJ1-5	TRBV20-1
ASIGTDTYEQY	.	TRBJ2-7	TRBV2
ASSLETGRADTQY	.	TRBJ2-3	TRBV27
ASSGTQGNEQF	few	TRBJ2-1	TRBV9
ASSQEDSGANVLT	many	TRBJ2-6	TRBV6-1
SVEEAGWRADTQY	.	TRBJ2-3	TRBV29-1